A single sample gave rise to the 21 T cell receptor beta chains below, sequenced in a study of T cell clones after liver transplantation. Profiled with immunoSEQ multiplex PCR; TCRdb holds only in-frame clones, not every one. The table shows some 59,000 clones, with more than 70% occurring only once. The sample consisted of CD4+ T cells from blood, taken at the 22-month timepoint. These receptors were taken from a human patient who received a liver transplant. A share of the T cells may be of graft donor origin.

This chain's CDR3 is CAISERGQTSTDTQYF. The DNA for the CDR3 is TGTGCCATCAGTGAGCGGGGACAGACCAGCACAGATACGCAGTATTTT. The chain recombines TRBV10-3 with TRBJ2-3; 7 nucleotides agree with TRBD1. CDR1 ENHRY and CDR2 SYGVKD come from the germline V gene. This CDR3 region has 16 residues. V lost 2 bases to trimming and J lost 0 bases; unmatched junction nucleotides: 5.

The chain joins TRBV12-5 to TRBJ2-1, with D uncertain. V was cut by 7 bases and J by 5 bases, with 9 bases left in between. Germline V gene sequence: CDR1 LGHNT, CDR2 FRNRAP. The CDR3 has 12 residues. The CDR3 nucleotides are TGTGCTAGTGCCCCATATGACAATGAGCAGTTCTTC. Amino acid sequence: CASAPYDNEQFF.

The chain uses TRBV7-2 and TRBJ1-3, with 11 nucleotides matching TRBD1. Germline V gene sequence: CDR1 SGHTA, CDR2 FQGNSA. The CDR3 runs 16 residues. J was trimmed by 4 bases and V by 1 base; bases with no gene match: 3. The CDR3, as DNA: TGTGCCAGCAGCTTAGGAGGGACAGGGGGGGGAAACACCATATATTTT. Translation: CASSLGGTGGGNTIYF.

The chain uses TRBV11-2 and TRBJ1-3, with D unresolved. The CDR3 has 13 amino acids. Germline CDR1 is SGHAT and CDR2 is FQNNGV. The V end lost 2 bases, the J end lost 5 bases, and 7 bases lay between the germline ends. The CDR3 is CASSLRDRNTIYF. The CDR3 DNA reads as TGTGCCAGCAGCTTAAGGGATAGAAACACCATATATTTT. The full variable domain, with the rest looked up from reference TRBV11-2 and TRBJ1-3, is EAGVAQSPRYKIIEKRQSVAFWCNPISGHATLYWYQQILGQGPKLLIQFQNNGVVDDSQLPKDRFSAERLKGVDSTLKIQPAKLEDSAVYLCASSLRDRNTIYFGEGSWLTVV.

V and J are TRBV19 and TRBJ1-6, with 8 bases that match TRBD1. Germline CDR1 reads LNHDA; CDR2 reads SQIVND (reference sequence). V gave up 3 bases and J gave up 4 bases; unmatched junction bases: 8. The CDR3 spans 17 residues. The CDR3 DNA reads as TGTGCCAGTAGTATCCGACCAGGGACAGGATATAATTCACCCCTCCACTTT. Translating gives CASSIRPGTGYNSPLHF. The variable domain in full, with the rest retrieved from reference TRBV19 and TRBJ1-6, is DGGITQSPKYLFRKEGQNVTLSCEQNLNHDAMYWYRQDPGQGLRLIYYSQIVNDFQKGDIAEGYSVSREKKESFPLTVTSAQKNPTAFYLCASSIRPGTGYNSPLHFGNGTRLTVT.

The chain joins TRBV5-1 to TRBJ2-3; D is undetermined. Trimming removed 7 bases at V and 2 bases at J, with 17 bases between. Germline CDR1 reads SGHRS; CDR2 reads YFSETQ. The CDR3 covers 15 residues. In DNA, the CDR3 is TGCGCCAGCTCCATGACTCCAAGGAACACAGATACGCAGTATTTT. Translated: CASSMTPRNTDTQYF.

This chain uses TRBV28 with TRBJ1-4; 7 nucleotides agree with TRBD1. CDR1 and CDR2 from the germline V gene are MDHEN and SYDVKM. This CDR3 is 13 amino acids long. The V segment lost 7 bases and the J segment 7 bases; nucleotides outside the gene matches: 6. The CDR3 spells CASMRGQAEKLFF. In DNA form, the CDR3 reads TGTGCCAGCATGAGGGGGCAAGCTGAAAAACTGTTTTTT.

This clone was observed a handful of times. The chain recombines TRBV2 with TRBJ1-6, with D tentatively TRBD1 (5 bases). V shed 6 bases and J shed 5 bases, with 11 bases lying between them. Germline CDR1 is SNHLY and CDR2 is FYNNEI. The CDR3 length is 14 residues. The CDR3 sequence: CASRAGTDNSPLHF. In DNA form, the CDR3 reads TGTGCCAGCAGGGCCGGGACTGATAATTCACCCCTCCACTTT.

The chain combines TRBV10-3 with TRBJ2-4; D might be TRBD1 (5 bases). The germline V and J ends were trimmed by 2 bases and 7 bases, with 12 bases remaining between them. Germline V CDR1 and CDR2: ENHRY, SYGVKD. The CDR3 length is 14 residues. Here the CDR3 DNA reads TGTGCCATCAGTGAGGACAGATTCGGGAACATTCAGTACTTC. This translates into CAISEDRFGNIQYF.

V gene TRBV5-1 combines with J gene TRBJ2-5; D remains ambiguous. CDR3 length: 14 residues. The V gene lost 2 bases and the J gene lost 3 bases, with 11 bases spanning the gap. Germline CDR1 reads SGHRS; CDR2 reads YFSETQ. CDR3 sequence: CASSFPGTEETQYF. DNA of the CDR3: TGCGCCAGCAGCTTCCCAGGCACAGAAGAGACCCAGTACTTC.

This clone was found a few times. This sequence joins TRBV29-1 and TRBJ2-3, with D perhaps given as TRBD1 or TRBD2 (5 bases each). The CDR3 totals 14 residues. V was clipped by 4 bases and J by 1 base, with 12 bases between them. CDR1 and CDR2 (germline): SQVTM, ANQGSEA. This CDR3 is CSVGGFSGTDTQYF. The CDR3 DNA reads as TGCAGCGTTGGGGGGTTCTCAGGCACAGATACGCAGTATTTT.

This clone was found once. The chain employs TRBV6-6 and TRBJ1-5; 7 bases align to TRBD1. The germline V gene encodes CDR1 MNHNY and CDR2 SVGAGI (reference sequence). After removal of 6 bases from V and 2 bases from J, the junction contained 7 bases not matched to a gene. This CDR3 is built from 15 residues. The CDR3 region has the DNA TGTGCCAGCAGCCCGGACAGGAAAGGCAATCAGCCCCAGCATTTT. Its translation is CASSPDRKGNQPQHF.

This chain uses TRBV2 with TRBJ1-5, with a tentative D call TRBD1 (6 bases). With 6 bases removed from V and 5 bases from J, the gap between germline ends came to 20 bases. CDR3 size: 16 residues. Germline CDR1 reads SNHLY; CDR2 reads FYNNEI. The CDR3 region has the DNA TGTGCCAGCAGACGTTCCGGGACACCTTACTATCAGCCCCAGCATTTT. This encodes CASRRSGTPYYQPQHF. The whole variable domain, remainder taken from reference TRBV2 and TRBJ1-5, is EPEVTQTPSHQVTQMGQEVILRCVPISNHLYFYWYRQILGQKVEFLVSFYNNEISEKSEIFDDQFSVERPDGSNFTLKIRSTKLEDSAMYFCASRRSGTPYYQPQHFGDGTRLSIL.

Notes on this clone: One end of the junction fails to match germline, which may point to a read error. This chain links TRBV10-1 with TRBJ1-3; 7 nucleotides match TRBD1. Germline CDR1 is WNHNN and CDR2 is SYGVQD (reference sequence). This CDR3 is built from 13 residues. Written as DNA, the CDR3 is TGCGCTAGCATGAGGGGGCGCTGGAACACCATATATTTT. This codes for CASMRGRWNTIYF.

The chain carries TRBV6-1 and TRBJ2-2; D uncertain. Germline V CDR1 and CDR2: MNHNS, SASEGT. V was cut by 2 bases and J by 1 base, with 5 bases left in between. The CDR3 contains 14 residues. The CDR3 spells CASSESRNTGELFF. DNA for the CDR3: TGTGCCAGCAGTGAAAGCCGGAACACCGGGGAGCTGTTTTTT.

This sequence joins TRBV27 and TRBJ1-2; D is perhaps TRBD1 (5 bases). Trimming pared 4 bases from V and 0 bases from J, leaving 15 bases between. Germline V lookup: CDR1 MNHEY, CDR2 SMNVEV (reference sequence). The CDR3 length is 16 residues. The CDR3 loop reads CASSSLNGASNYGYTF. CDR3 bases: TGTGCCAGCAGTTCACTGAACGGGGCTTCTAACTATGGCTACACCTTC.

This chain links TRBV10-1 with TRBJ1-1; D is ambiguous. This CDR3 is built from 15 residues. Deletions cut 3 bases from V and 0 bases from J, with 11 bases between. Germline V gene data show CDR1 as WNHNN and CDR2 as SYGVQD (reference sequence). The CDR3 sequence: CASSDGGDMNTEAFF. CDR3 sequence (DNA): TGCGCCAGCAGTGACGGTGGCGACATGAACACTGAAGCTTTCTTT.

J is TRBJ2-1 and V is TRBV19; no firm D call. Per the germline V gene, CDR1 is LNHDA and CDR2 is SQIVND (reference sequence). The CDR3 is 12 residues long. The V end was cut by 2 bases, the J end by 9 bases, with 8 bases between. This chain's CDR3 is CASSIREAEQFF. The CDR3 region has the DNA TGTGCCAGTAGTATAAGGGAAGCTGAGCAGTTCTTC.

V and J are TRBV5-6 and TRBJ1-4; D is uncertain. Germline loops: CDR1 SGHDT, CDR2 YYEEEE. V lost 0 bases, J lost 13 bases, and 25 bases lay in between. The CDR3 contains 17 residues. The CDR3 here is CASSLAQSSANRPRLFF. The CDR3 DNA reads as TGTGCCAGCAGCTTGGCCCAGTCTTCTGCTAATCGTCCGAGACTGTTTTTT.

The chain joins TRBV9 to TRBJ1-3; D remains ambiguous. Germline values: CDR1 SGDLS, CDR2 YYNGEE. Trimming took off 0 bases at V and 0 bases at J, with 10 bases between the two ends. This CDR3 comprises 16 residues. In nucleotides, the CDR3 is TGTGCCAGCAGCGTAGAACCGATCAGCTCTGGAAACACCATATATTTT. Translating it yields CASSVEPISSGNTIYF.

This clone was recorded only once. The genes are TRBV11-1 and TRBJ2-7, with TRBD2 matching over 14 bases. The CDR3 loop spans 16 amino acids. The ends lost 4 bases at V and 5 bases at J; junction bases unmatched: 7. Per germline, CDR1 SGHAT and CDR2 FQDESV (reference sequence). The CDR3 bases are TGTGCCAGCAGCTCCCTGACTAGCGGGGGGGCCCACGAGCAGTACTTC. Its protein is CASSSLTSGGAHEQYF.